The present entry profiles one T cell receptor beta chain with its context. The source of the sample is a study of blood T cell repertoires in COVID-19. Study as a whole: The samples span acute and convalescent COVID-19 from the United States, Italy and Spain. Sources were T cells, B-cell-depleted T cells, or PBMCs; the material itself was cDNA or gDNA.

Trimming cost V 4 bases and J 2 bases; bases outside gene matches: 14. The CDR3 length is 17 residues. Germline loops: CDR1 SQVTM, CDR2 ANQGSEA. Under the authors' procedure: Reference gene primers were amplified, and this amplification served to estimate nucleated cell counts. The method was immunoSEQ multiplex PCR; TCRdb's version includes in-frame clones alone and lacks a portion of them. V, J and clone size are those of that table, while D and trimming were read from the DNA. The sample yields hundreds of thousands of clones, about 80% seen once. The chain is built from TRBV29-1 and TRBJ1-2; 9 bases are a match to TRBD1. Input material: peripheral blood. The TCR comes from an elderly man with acute or convalescent COVID-19. The CDR3 is CSVVGFPGTGKNYGYTF. CDR3 nucleotide sequence: TGCAGCGTTGTGGGGTTCCCCGGGACAGGGAAAAACTATGGCTACACCTTC.